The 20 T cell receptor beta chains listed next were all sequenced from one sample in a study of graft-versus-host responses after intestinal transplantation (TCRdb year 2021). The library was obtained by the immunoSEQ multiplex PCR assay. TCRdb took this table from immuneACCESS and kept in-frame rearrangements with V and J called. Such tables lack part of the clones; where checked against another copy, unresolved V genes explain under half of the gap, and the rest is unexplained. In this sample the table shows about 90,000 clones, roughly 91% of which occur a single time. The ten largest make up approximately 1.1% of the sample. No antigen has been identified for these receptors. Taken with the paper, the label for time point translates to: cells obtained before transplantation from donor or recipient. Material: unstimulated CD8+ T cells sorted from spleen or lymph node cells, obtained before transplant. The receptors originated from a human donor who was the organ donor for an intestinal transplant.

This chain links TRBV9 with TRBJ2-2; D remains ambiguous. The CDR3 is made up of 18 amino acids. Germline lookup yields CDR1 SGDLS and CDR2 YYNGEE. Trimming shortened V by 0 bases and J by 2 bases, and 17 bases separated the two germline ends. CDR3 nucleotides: TGTGCCAGCAGCGTAGCCTTGAGGCAGCACTTAAACACCGGGGAGCTGTTTTTT. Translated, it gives CASSVALRQHLNTGELFF.

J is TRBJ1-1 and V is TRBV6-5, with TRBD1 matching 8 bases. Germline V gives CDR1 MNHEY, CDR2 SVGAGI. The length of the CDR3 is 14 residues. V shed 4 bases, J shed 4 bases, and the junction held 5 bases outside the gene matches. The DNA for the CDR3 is TGTGCCAGCAGTTCCGATACAGGGGGCACTGAAGCTTTCTTT. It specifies CASSSDTGGTEAFF.

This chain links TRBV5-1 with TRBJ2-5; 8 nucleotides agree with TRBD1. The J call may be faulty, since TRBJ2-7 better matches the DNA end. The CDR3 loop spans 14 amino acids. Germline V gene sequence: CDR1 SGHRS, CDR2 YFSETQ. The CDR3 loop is CASSFDRGGGEQYF. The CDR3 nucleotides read TGCGCCAGCAGCTTCGACAGGGGTGGGGGCGAGCAGTACTTC.

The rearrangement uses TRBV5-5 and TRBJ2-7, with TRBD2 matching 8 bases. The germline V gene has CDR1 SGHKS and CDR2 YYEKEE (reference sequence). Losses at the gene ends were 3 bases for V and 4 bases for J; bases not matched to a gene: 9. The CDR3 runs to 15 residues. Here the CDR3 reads CASSSEVAGFYEQYF. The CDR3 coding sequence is TGTGCCAGCAGCTCAGAGGTAGCGGGATTTTACGAGCAGTACTTC.

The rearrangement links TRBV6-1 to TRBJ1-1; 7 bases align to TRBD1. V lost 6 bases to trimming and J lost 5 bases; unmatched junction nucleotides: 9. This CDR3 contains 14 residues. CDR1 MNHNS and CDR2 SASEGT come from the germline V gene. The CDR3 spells CASRETGIRTEAFF. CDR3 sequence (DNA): TGTGCCAGCAGGGAGACAGGGATTAGGACTGAAGCTTTCTTT.

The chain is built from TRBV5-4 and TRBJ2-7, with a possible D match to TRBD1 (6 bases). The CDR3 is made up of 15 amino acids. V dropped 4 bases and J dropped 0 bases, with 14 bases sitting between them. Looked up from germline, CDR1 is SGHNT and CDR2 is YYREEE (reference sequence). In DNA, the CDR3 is TGTGCCAGCAGCCTTGACCGGGACACCTCCTACGAGCAGTACTTC. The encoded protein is CASSLDRDTSYEQYF.

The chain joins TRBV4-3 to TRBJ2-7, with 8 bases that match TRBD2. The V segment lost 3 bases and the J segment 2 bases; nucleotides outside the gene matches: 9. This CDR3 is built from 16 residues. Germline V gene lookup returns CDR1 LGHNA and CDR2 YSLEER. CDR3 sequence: CASSHVPGREAYEQYF. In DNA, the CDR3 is TGCGCCAGCAGCCACGTTCCGGGGCGGGAGGCCTACGAGCAGTACTTC.

The CDR3 sequence is CASSLVGTSSEQYF. The CDR3 DNA reads as TGTGCCAGCAGCTTAGTAGGGACTAGCAGCGAGCAGTACTTC. The chain is built from TRBV11-2 and TRBJ2-7; 9 bases fit TRBD2. The CDR3 is made up of 14 amino acids. Trimming at V came to 1 base and at J to 6 bases, leaving 4 bases not matched to a gene. Germline V lookup: CDR1 SGHAT, CDR2 FQNNGV. The full variable domain, rest sourced from reference TRBV11-2 and TRBJ2-7, is EAGVAQSPRYKIIEKRQSVAFWCNPISGHATLYWYQQILGQGPKLLIQFQNNGVVDDSQLPKDRFSAERLKGVDSTLKIQPAKLEDSAVYLCASSLVGTSSEQYFGPGTRLTVT.

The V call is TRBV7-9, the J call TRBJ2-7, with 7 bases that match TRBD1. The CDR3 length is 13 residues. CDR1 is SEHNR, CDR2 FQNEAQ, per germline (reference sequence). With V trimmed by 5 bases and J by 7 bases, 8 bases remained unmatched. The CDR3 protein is CASSPRDRAEQYF. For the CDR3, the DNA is TGTGCCAGCAGCCCCCGCGACAGGGCAGAGCAGTACTTC.

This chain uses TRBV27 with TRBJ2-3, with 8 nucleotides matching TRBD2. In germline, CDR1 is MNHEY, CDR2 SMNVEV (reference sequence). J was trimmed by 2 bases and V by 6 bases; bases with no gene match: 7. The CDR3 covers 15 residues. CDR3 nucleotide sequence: TGTGCCAGCAGCGCGCGGGGGGCCTACACAGATACGCAGTATTTT. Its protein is CASSARGAYTDTQYF.

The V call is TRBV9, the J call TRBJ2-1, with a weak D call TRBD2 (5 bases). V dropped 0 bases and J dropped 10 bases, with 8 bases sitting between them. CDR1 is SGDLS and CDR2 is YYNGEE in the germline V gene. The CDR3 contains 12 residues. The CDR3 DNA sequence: TGTGCCAGCAGCGTAGGAGGGCCCGAGCAGTTCTTC. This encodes CASSVGGPEQFF.

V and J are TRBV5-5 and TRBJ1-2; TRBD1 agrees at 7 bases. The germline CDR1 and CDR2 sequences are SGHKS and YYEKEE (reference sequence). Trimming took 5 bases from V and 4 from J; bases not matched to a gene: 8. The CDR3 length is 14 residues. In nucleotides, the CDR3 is TGTGCCAGCAGTCCTGAGACAGGGTTCTATGGCTACACCTTC. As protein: CASSPETGFYGYTF.

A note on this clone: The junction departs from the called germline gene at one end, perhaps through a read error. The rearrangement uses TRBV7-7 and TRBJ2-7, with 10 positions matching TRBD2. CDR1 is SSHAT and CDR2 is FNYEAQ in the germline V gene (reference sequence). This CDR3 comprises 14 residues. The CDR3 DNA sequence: TGTGCTAGCAGTCCCTCGGAGCGGGAGGGGGAGCAGTACTTC. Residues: CASSPSEREGEQYF. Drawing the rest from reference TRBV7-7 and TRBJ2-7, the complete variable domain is GAGVSQSPRYKVTKRGQDVTLRCDPISSHATLYWYQQALGQGPEFLTYFNYEAQPDKSGLPSDRFSAERPEGSISTLTIQRTEQRDSAMYRCASSPSEREGEQYFGPGTRLTVT.

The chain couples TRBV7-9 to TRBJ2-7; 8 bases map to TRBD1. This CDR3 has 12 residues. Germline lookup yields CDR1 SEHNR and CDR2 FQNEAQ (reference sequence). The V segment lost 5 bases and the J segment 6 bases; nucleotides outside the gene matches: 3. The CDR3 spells CASSARGPEQYF. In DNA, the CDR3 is TGTGCCAGCAGCGCCAGGGGGCCCGAGCAGTACTTC.

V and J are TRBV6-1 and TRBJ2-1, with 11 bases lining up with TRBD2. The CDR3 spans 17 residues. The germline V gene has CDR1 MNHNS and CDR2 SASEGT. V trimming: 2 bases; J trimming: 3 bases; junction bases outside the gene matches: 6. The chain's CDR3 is CASSEYAGTSGYNEQFF. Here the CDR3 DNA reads TGTGCCAGCAGTGAATACGCCGGGACTAGCGGCTACAATGAGCAGTTCTTC.

CDR3: CASSPLGGRASYEQYF. The CDR3 DNA reads TGTGCCAGCAGCCCGTTGGGCGGGAGGGCCTCCTACGAGCAGTACTTC. V gene TRBV7-9 combines with J gene TRBJ2-7; 9 positions match TRBD2. Germline V CDR1 and CDR2: SEHNR, FQNEAQ (reference sequence). J gave up 0 bases and V 5 bases, and 8 bases lay outside the gene matches. CDR3 length equals 16 residues.

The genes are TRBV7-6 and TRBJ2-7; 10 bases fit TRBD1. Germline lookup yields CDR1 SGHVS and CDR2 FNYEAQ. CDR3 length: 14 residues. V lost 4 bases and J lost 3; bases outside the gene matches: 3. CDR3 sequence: CASSSGTGVYEQYF. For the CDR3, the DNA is TGTGCCAGCAGCTCTGGGACAGGGGTCTACGAGCAGTACTTC.

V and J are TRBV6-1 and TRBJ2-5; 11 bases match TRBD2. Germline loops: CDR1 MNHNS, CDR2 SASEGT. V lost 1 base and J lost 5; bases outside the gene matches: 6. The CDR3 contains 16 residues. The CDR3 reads CASSEELAGGPETQYF. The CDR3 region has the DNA TGTGCCAGCAGTGAAGAGTTAGCGGGAGGGCCGGAGACCCAGTACTTC.

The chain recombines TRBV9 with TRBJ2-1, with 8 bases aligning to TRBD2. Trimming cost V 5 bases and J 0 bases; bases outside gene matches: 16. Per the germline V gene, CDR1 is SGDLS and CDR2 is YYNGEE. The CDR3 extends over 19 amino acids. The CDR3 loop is CASSGLAGGPLSSYNEQFF. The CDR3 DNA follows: TGTGCCAGCAGTGGGCTTGCGGGGGGTCCCCTAAGCTCCTACAATGAGCAGTTCTTC.

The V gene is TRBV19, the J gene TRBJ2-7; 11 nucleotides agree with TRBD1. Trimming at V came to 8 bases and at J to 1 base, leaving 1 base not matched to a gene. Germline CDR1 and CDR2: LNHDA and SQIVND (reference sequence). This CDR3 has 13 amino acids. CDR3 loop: CASGQGASYEQYF. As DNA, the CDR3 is TGTGCCAGTGGACAGGGGGCATCCTACGAGCAGTACTTC.